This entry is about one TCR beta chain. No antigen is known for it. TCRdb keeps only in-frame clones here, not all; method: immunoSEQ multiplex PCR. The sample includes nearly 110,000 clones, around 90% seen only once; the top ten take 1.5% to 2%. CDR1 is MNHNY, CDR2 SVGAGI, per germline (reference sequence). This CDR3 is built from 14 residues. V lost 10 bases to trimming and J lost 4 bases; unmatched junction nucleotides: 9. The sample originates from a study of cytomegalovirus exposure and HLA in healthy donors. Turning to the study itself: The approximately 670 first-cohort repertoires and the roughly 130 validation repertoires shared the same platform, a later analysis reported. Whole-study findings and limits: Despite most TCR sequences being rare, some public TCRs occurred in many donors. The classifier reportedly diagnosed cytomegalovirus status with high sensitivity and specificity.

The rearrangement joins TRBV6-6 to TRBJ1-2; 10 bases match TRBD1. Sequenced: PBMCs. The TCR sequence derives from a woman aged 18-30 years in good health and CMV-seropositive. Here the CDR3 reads CATTTGTGVYGYTF. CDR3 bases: TGTGCCACAACAACCGGGACAGGGGTCTATGGCTACACCTTC.